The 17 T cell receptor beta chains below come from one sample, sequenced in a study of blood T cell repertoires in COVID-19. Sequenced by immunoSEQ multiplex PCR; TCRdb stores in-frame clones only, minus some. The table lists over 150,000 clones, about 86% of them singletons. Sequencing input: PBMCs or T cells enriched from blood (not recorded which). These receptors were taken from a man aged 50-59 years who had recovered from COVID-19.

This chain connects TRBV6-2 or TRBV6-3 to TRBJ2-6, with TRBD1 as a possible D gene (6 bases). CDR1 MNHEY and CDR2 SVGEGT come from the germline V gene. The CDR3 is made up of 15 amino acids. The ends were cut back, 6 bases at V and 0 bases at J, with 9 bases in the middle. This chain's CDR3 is CASSRGFSGANVLTF. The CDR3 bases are TGTGCCAGCAGCAGGGGTTTCTCTGGGGCCAACGTCCTGACTTTC.

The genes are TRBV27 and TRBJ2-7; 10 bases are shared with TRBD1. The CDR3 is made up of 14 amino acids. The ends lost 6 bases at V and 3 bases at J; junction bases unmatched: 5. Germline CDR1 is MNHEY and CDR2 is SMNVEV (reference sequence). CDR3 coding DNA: TGTGCCAGCAGCAGGGGACAGGGGATCTACGAGCAGTACTTC. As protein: CASSRGQGIYEQYF.

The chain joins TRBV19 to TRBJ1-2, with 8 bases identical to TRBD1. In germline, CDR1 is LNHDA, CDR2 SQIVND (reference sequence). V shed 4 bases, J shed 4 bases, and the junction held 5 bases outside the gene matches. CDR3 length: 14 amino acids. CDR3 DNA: TGTGCCAGTAGTACCGTGGACAGGGCCTATGGCTACACCTTC. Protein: CASSTVDRAYGYTF.

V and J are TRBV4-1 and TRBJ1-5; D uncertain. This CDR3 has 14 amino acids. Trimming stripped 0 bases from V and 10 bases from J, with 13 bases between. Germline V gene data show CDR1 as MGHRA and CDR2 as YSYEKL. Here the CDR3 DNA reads TGCGCCAGCAGCCAAGAGTCGGGGTCAGGACCCCAGCATTTT. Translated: CASSQESGSGPQHF.

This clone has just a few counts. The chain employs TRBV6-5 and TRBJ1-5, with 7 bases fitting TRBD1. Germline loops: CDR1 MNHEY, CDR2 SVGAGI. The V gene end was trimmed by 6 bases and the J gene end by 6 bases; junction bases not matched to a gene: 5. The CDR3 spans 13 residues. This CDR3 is CASRTGVGQPQHF. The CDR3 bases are TGTGCCAGCAGAACAGGGGTAGGTCAGCCCCAGCATTTT.

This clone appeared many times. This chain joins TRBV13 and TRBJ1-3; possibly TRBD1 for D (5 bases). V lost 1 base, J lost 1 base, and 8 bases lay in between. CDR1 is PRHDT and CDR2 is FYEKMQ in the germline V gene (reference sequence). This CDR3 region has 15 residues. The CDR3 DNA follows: TGTGCCAGCAGCTTAGAAGGGGAATCTGGAAACACCATATATTTT. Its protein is CASSLEGESGNTIYF.

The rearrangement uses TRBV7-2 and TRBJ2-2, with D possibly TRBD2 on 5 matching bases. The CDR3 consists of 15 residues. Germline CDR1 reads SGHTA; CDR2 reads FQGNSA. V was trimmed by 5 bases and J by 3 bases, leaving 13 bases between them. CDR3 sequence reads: CASSTRTGHTGELFF. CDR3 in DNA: TGTGCCAGCAGCACGCGGACTGGACACACCGGGGAGCTGTTTTTT.

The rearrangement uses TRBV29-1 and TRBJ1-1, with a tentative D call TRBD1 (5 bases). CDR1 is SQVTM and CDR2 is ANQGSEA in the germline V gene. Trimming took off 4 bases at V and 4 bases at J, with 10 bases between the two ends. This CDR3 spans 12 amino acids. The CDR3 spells CSVGGVGTEAFF. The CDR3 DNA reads TGCAGCGTTGGGGGGGTCGGCACTGAAGCTTTCTTT.

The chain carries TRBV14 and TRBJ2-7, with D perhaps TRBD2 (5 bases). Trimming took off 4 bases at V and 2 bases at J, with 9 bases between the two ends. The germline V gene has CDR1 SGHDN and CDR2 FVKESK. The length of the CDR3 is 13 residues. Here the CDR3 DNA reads TGTGCCAGCAGCCCCGGGGTTCCCTACGAGCAGTACTTC. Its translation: CASSPGVPYEQYF.

The CDR3 region is CASSEGAREQYF. Written as DNA, the CDR3 is TGCGCCAGCAGTGAAGGGGCGCGGGAGCAGTACTTC. This rearrangement joins TRBV10-2 to TRBJ2-7; perhaps TRBD1 as D (5 bases). Germline V gives CDR1 WSHSY, CDR2 SAAADI. Trimming took 3 bases from V and 7 from J, leaving 10 bases between them. The CDR3 has 12 residues.

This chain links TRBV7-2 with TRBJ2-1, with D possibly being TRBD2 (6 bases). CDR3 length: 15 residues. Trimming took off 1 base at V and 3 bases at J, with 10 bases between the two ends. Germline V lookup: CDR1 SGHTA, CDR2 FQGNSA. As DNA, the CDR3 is TGTGCCAGCAGCTTAGGGGGTAGCGGCTACAATGAGCAGTTCTTC. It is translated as CASSLGGSGYNEQFF. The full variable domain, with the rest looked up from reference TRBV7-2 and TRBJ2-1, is GAGVSQSPSNKVTEKGKDVELRCDPISGHTALYWYRQSLGQGLEFLIYFQGNSAPDKSGLPSDRFSAERTGGSVSTLTIQRTQQEDSAVYLCASSLGGSGYNEQFFGPGTRLTVL.

CDR3 residues: CASSPGNSYNEQFF. CDR3 DNA sequence: TGTGCCAGCAGTCCCGGGAACTCCTACAATGAGCAGTTCTTC. The chain couples TRBV6-5 to TRBJ2-1, with D possibly being TRBD2 (5 bases). The V end lost 5 bases, the J end lost 0 bases, and 8 bases lay between the germline ends. Germline values: CDR1 MNHEY, CDR2 SVGAGI. This CDR3 comprises 14 residues.

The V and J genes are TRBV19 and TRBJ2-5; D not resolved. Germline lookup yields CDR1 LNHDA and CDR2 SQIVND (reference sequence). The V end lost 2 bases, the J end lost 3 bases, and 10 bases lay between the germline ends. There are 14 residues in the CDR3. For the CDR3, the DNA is TGTGCCAGTAGTATACGACTTGGAAAAGAGACCCAGTACTTC. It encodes CASSIRLGKETQYF.

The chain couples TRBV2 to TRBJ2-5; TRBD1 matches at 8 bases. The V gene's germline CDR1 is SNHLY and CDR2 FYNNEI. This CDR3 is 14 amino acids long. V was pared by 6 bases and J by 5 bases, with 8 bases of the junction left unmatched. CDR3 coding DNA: TGTGCCAGCAGCACCCCAGGGGGCAGGGAGACCCAGTACTTC. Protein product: CASSTPGGRETQYF.

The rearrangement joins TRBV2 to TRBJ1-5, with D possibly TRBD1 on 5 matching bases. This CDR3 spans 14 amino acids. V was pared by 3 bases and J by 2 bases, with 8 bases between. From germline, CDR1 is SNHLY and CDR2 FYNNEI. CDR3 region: CASSEEGRNQPQHF. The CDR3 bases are TGTGCCAGCAGTGAGGAGGGACGCAATCAGCCCCAGCATTTT.

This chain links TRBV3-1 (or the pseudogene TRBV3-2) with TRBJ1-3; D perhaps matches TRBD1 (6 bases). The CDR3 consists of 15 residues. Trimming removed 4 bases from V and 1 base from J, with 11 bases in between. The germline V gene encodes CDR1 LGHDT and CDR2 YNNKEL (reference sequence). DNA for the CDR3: TGTGCCAGCAGCCGAAGGACAGTATCTGGAAACACCATATATTTT. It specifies CASSRRTVSGNTIYF.

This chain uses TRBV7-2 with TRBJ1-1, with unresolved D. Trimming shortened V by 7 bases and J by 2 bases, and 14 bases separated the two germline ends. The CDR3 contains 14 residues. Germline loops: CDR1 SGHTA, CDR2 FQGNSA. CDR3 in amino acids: CASTKRGGNTEAFF. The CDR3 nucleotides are TGTGCCAGCACCAAAAGAGGCGGAAACACTGAAGCTTTCTTT.